The 16 T cell receptor beta chains reported below all come from one sample, sequenced in a study of blood T cell repertoires in COVID-19. The table came from immunoSEQ multiplex PCR; TCRdb's copy has only in-frame clones and leaves some out. The sample has about 300,000 clones, roughly 90% seen once. Sequencing was carried out using PBMCs or T cells enriched from blood (not recorded which). These receptors were obtained from a man aged 60-69 years who had recovered from COVID-19.

Regarding this clone: At one of its ends the junction is not consistent with the germline gene, which may arise from a read error. The J gene is TRBJ2-7, the V gene TRBV11-2; TRBD1 agrees at 11 bases. Per the germline V gene, CDR1 is SGHAT and CDR2 is FQNNGV. This CDR3 is 12 amino acids long. The CDR3 sequence is CASRADRGPPDF. CDR3 DNA sequence: TGTGCCAGCAGAGCGGACAGGGGGCCCCCCGACTTC.

The chain combines TRBV7-3 with TRBJ1-2; 9 positions match TRBD1. CDR1 is SGHTA, CDR2 FQGTGA, per germline. This CDR3 spans 13 amino acids. After removal of 3 bases from V and 10 bases from J, the junction contained 6 bases not matched to a gene. Here the CDR3 DNA reads TGTGCCAGCAGCTTGGGACAGGGCCGGAACTACACCTTC. Encoded protein: CASSLGQGRNYTF.

This chain connects TRBV5-4 to TRBJ1-1; 8 bases match TRBD1. Germline V gene sequence: CDR1 SGHNT, CDR2 YYREEE (reference sequence). V dropped 1 base and J dropped 6; count of bases not matched to a gene: 8. The CDR3 is 15 residues long. The chain's CDR3 is CASSLPRTGLAEAFF. CDR3 DNA sequence: TGTGCCAGCAGCTTGCCCAGGACAGGGCTTGCTGAAGCTTTCTTT. Using reference TRBV5-4 and TRBJ1-1 for the parts outside the CDR3, the full variable domain is ETGVTQSPTHLIKTRGQQVTLRCSSQSGHNTVSWYQQALGQGPQFIFQYYREEENGRGNFPPRFSGLQFPNYSSELNVNALELDDSALYLCASSLPRTGLAEAFFGQGTRLTVV.

The genes are TRBV28 and TRBJ2-4, with 10 bases identical to TRBD1. The CDR3 is 13 amino acids. The J segment lost 7 bases and the V segment lost 7 bases, leaving 4 bases of the junction unmatched. The germline CDR1 and CDR2 sequences are MDHEN and SYDVKM. The CDR3 sequence is CASIGTGANIQYF. For the CDR3, the DNA is TGTGCCAGCATCGGGACAGGGGCTAACATTCAGTACTTC.

This clone has just a few counts. This chain connects TRBV28 to TRBJ2-7; TRBD2 aligns across 7 bases. The CDR3 covers 13 residues. Germline lookup yields CDR1 MDHEN and CDR2 SYDVKM. V trimming: 6 bases; J trimming: 4 bases; junction bases outside the gene matches: 6. The CDR3 nucleotides read TGTGCCAGCAGCCCCCAGCGGGAATACGAGCAGTACTTC. Encoded protein: CASSPQREYEQYF.

This chain joins TRBV15 and TRBJ1-2; a weak D match, TRBD1 (6 bases). CDR1 is LNHNV, CDR2 YYDKDF, per germline (reference sequence). This CDR3 is built from 14 residues. The V end was cut by 0 bases, the J end by 5 bases, with 10 bases between. The CDR3 loop reads CATSRETGPYGYTF. The CDR3 region has the DNA TGTGCCACCAGCAGAGAAACAGGGCCATATGGCTACACCTTC.

The J gene is TRBJ1-1, the V gene TRBV6-5; 7 bases line up with TRBD1. The V gene's germline CDR1 is MNHEY and CDR2 SVGAGI. The CDR3 extends over 12 amino acids. Germline trimming cut 5 bases from V and 8 bases from J; bases unmatched to any gene: 5. The DNA for the CDR3 is TGTGCCAGCAGTACCCGACAGGGAGAAGCTTTCTTT. Residues: CASSTRQGEAFF.

This chain joins TRBV2 and TRBJ1-2; 7 positions match TRBD1. V was clipped by 3 bases and J by 4 bases; unmatched bases: 5. CDR1 is SNHLY and CDR2 is FYNNEI in the germline V gene. The CDR3 length is 14 residues. The CDR3 DNA follows: TGTGCCAGCAGTGAGGGCAGGGGGACCTATGGCTACACCTTC. This codes for CASSEGRGTYGYTF.

V and J are TRBV6-5 and TRBJ2-7, with a possible D match to TRBD2 (5 bases). Germline lookup yields CDR1 MNHEY and CDR2 SVGAGI. The V and J ends lost 4 bases and 1 base respectively, with 17 bases between them. The CDR3 extends over 16 amino acids. The CDR3 is CASSLDIWRGSYEQYF. CDR3 coding DNA: TGTGCCAGCAGTTTAGATATATGGCGAGGGTCCTACGAGCAGTACTTC.

V and J are TRBV18 and TRBJ1-1, with TRBD1 identical over 7 bases. Germline V CDR1 and CDR2: KGHSH, LQKENI. This CDR3 contains 15 residues. J was trimmed by 2 bases and V by 3 bases; bases with no gene match: 6. The CDR3 region is CASSPVQGPNTEAFF. DNA for the CDR3: TGTGCCAGCTCACCTGTACAGGGGCCCAACACTGAAGCTTTCTTT.

A few counts support this clone. The V call is TRBV2, the J call TRBJ1-6; 8 nucleotides align to TRBD1. Germline assignment: CDR1 SNHLY and CDR2 FYNNEI. This CDR3 comprises 13 residues. V was pared by 8 bases and J by 9 bases, with 6 bases of the junction left unmatched. CDR3 protein: CASEDRDGSPLHF. The DNA for the CDR3 is TGTGCCAGCGAGGACAGGGATGGTTCACCCCTCCACTTT.

This rearrangement joins TRBV5-1 to TRBJ1-4; D call uncertain. V was shortened by 0 bases and J by 6 bases, with 9 bases between the two germline ends. Germline V gives CDR1 SGHRS, CDR2 YFSETQ. The CDR3 covers 14 residues. This CDR3 reads CASSLGSEHEKLFF. The CDR3 bases are TGCGCCAGCAGCTTGGGCAGCGAACATGAAAAACTGTTTTTT.

V is TRBV29-1 and J is TRBJ2-1; possible D gene TRBD2, 6 bases. V was pared by 6 bases and J by 7 bases, with 16 bases between. Per the germline V gene, CDR1 is SQVTM and CDR2 is ANQGSEA. The CDR3 has 13 amino acids. CDR3 in amino acids: CSVTRDLSNEQFF. CDR3 nucleotides: TGCAGCGTGACCCGGGACTTATCTAATGAGCAGTTCTTC.

This chain joins TRBV7-9 and TRBJ2-5; possibly TRBD1 for D (6 bases). The germline V gene has CDR1 SEHNR and CDR2 FQNEAQ (reference sequence). V lost 5 bases and J lost 5, with 15 bases in between. This CDR3 spans 14 amino acids. The CDR3 region has the DNA TGTGCCAGCAGCGGGGGACAATTTTCCGAGACCCAGTACTTC. Its protein is CASSGGQFSETQYF.

This chain connects TRBV7-9 to TRBJ2-1; TRBD2 agrees at 8 bases. The CDR3 length is 15 residues. The germline V gene has CDR1 SEHNR and CDR2 FQNEAQ (reference sequence). With 7 bases clipped from V and 6 bases from J, the junction kept 11 bases outside the gene matches. This CDR3 reads CASIQTGTSTNEQFF. Here the CDR3 DNA reads TGTGCCAGCATCCAGACTGGGACTAGTACCAATGAGCAGTTCTTC.

Regarding this clone: Within the sample, other DNA sequences also encode this same CDR3. V usage is TRBV5-1 and J usage is TRBJ1-4; TRBD1 is a possible D gene (6 bases). CDR3 size: 14 residues. V gave up 3 bases and J gave up 3 bases, with 9 bases separating them. Germline loops: CDR1 SGHRS, CDR2 YFSETQ. CDR3: CASSSQGSNEKLFF. The CDR3 DNA reads as TGCGCCAGCAGCTCACAGGGATCTAATGAAAAACTGTTTTTT.